Included here is one TCR beta chain sequence, with context. The clone's antigen remains unknown. No much larger clone exists at a distance of one base, and base qualities are not known. The run used an Illumina HiSeq 1500. The public reads were reprocessed in TCRdb via fastp at Q25 and MiXCR, keeping in-frame beta chains. Records with the same CDR3 protein are collapsed into one entry carrying the most frequent genes and DNA. The sample has approximately 630,000 distinct CDR3 sequences on record, 20% to 30% of them singletons. The top ten hold approximately 8.2% of the sample. The data are from a study of T cell repertoires in cytomegalovirus infection (dated by TCRdb to 2018 to 2020). Broadly, across the study: The HLA type of each donor mattered for the analysis, because public TCR beta signatures pointed to carriage of CMV infection along with the matching HLA type. The study at large found these results: Cumulative frequency of public TCR beta family members discriminated carriers of CMV infection plus the relevant HLA type in this cohort and an independent 352-donor cohort. The ex vivo response was dominated by HLA-C-restricted CMV-specific TCR beta clonotypes, which also provided the single most frequent clonotype in two of eight donors.

Via the germline V gene, CDR1 is MDHEN and CDR2 SYDVKM. V is cut by 7 bases and J by 5 bases, and the space between the germline ends is 18 bases. The CDR3 goes from the cysteine to the phenylalanine over 15 residues. Only the CDR3 part of the read is kept: 45 bases, read in frame from the first base. The chain was built from TRBV28 and TRBJ2-1, with a weak D call of TRBD2 (6 bases match). The sequenced material came from CD8+ T cells from PBMCs. The receptor comes from a human donor in good health (CMV status not recorded). Some clones in this sample may be carry-over from other donors' samples. The CDR3 region reads CASIGGSGPNNEQFF. The DNA sequence reads TGTGCCAGCATTGGGGGGAGCGGGCCCAACAATGAGCAGTTCTTC.